Detailed here is one TCR beta chain. No antigen is known for it. Within the sample, other DNA sequences also encode this same CDR3. These data come from a study of CD8+ T cells in alopecia areata. The treatment was: oral pan-JAK inhibitor, 5-10 mg twice daily. Using a FACSAria, the CD4+ and CD8+ T cells were sorted from the PBMCs. The CDR3 runs to 15 residues. Trimming removed 4 bases from V and 7 bases from J; junction bases left unmatched: 5. Germline CDR1 MGHRA, CDR2 YSYEKL. Once RNA had been extracted, it was reverse transcribed into cDNA to act as the sequencing template. Sequencing used immunoSEQ multiplex PCR; TCRdb keeps in-frame clones, though not all of them. The sample includes fewer than 350,000 clones, 55% to 75% seen only once; the top ten take about 1.8%. General study findings and limits: In lesional scalp, particularly from alopecia totalis/universalis, clonality was higher than in normal scalp.

The J gene is TRBJ2-1, the V gene TRBV4-1; 12 nucleotides align to TRBD2. The specimen comprised CD4+ T cells sorted from blood, sampled at week 24, from a patient treated with tofacitinib. The receptor was derived from a human donor with alopecia areata. The CDR3 sequence is CASSLGLAGLNEQFF. The CDR3 DNA follows: TGCGCCAGCAGCCTTGGACTAGCGGGGTTAAATGAGCAGTTCTTC.